This entry lists 22 T cell receptor beta chains sequenced from one sample in a study of blood T cell repertoires in COVID-19. Some clones are missing from TCRdb's copy, which holds only in-frame ones; the method was immunoSEQ multiplex PCR. The profile shows nearly 350,000 clones, about 90% of them singletons. The sequenced sample consisted of PBMCs or T cells enriched from blood (not recorded which). The receptors stem from a woman in her twenties or thirties who had recovered from COVID-19.

The chain employs TRBV29-1 and TRBJ1-6, with D perhaps TRBD1 (6 bases). Germline V gene sequence: CDR1 SQVTM, CDR2 ANQGSEA. The CDR3 is 13 residues long. The ends were cut back, 5 bases at V and 13 bases at J, with 18 bases in the middle. CDR3 region: CSVRIDQGSPLHF. The CDR3 region has the DNA TGCAGCGTTCGAATCGATCAGGGGTCGCCCCTCCACTTT.

The genes are TRBV5-1 and TRBJ2-7, with TRBD1 as a possible D gene (7 bases). V was clipped by 4 bases and J by 4 bases, with 15 bases between them. This CDR3 has 14 residues. Germline V gives CDR1 SGHRS, CDR2 YFSETQ. The DNA of the CDR3 is TGCGCCAGCAGCCCTCGCAGGGGGGAGTACGAGCAGTACTTC. This sequence encodes CASSPRRGEYEQYF.

The chain couples TRBV5-1 to TRBJ2-2; D may be TRBD1 (8 bases). Germline assignment: CDR1 SGHRS and CDR2 YFSETQ. The CDR3 is 17 residues long. With 0 bases removed from V and 7 bases from J, the gap between germline ends came to 19 bases. CDR3 sequence (DNA): TGCGCCAGCAGCTTGGACTCGAGACAGGGGAGGGTCGGGGAGCTGTTTTTT. Residues: CASSLDSRQGRVGELFF.

This clone has just one count. The rearrangement uses TRBV28 and TRBJ1-1, with 10 bases that match TRBD1. Trimming removed 8 bases from V and 5 bases from J; junction bases left unmatched: 11. The CDR3 sequence is 15 residues long. CDR1 and CDR2 (germline): MDHEN, SYDVKM. The CDR3 is CASLAPGQGMTEAFF. The DNA of the CDR3 is TGTGCCAGCCTTGCCCCGGGACAGGGGATGACTGAAGCTTTCTTT.

J is TRBJ2-5 and V is TRBV24-1, with D possibly matching TRBD1 (5 bases). The germline V gene has CDR1 KGHDR and CDR2 SFDVKD. V was cut by 1 base and J by 1 base, with 15 bases left in between. CDR3 length: 17 residues. The CDR3 region has the DNA TGTGCCACCAGTGATTTTCGGGCAACAGGTTTCCAAGAGACCCAGTACTTC. Protein: CATSDFRATGFQETQYF.

The rearrangement links TRBV28 to TRBJ2-5, with 7 bases fitting TRBD2. J gave up 5 bases and V 6 bases, and 12 bases lay outside the gene matches. The CDR3 length is 15 residues. Germline CDR1 and CDR2: MDHEN and SYDVKM. The chain's CDR3 is CASRAPSGGTETQYF. The CDR3 region has the DNA TGTGCCAGCAGGGCCCCTAGCGGCGGGACGGAGACCCAGTACTTC.

The V gene is TRBV24-1, the J gene TRBJ2-1, with 7 bases lining up with TRBD2. Germline CDR1 KGHDR, CDR2 SFDVKD. Germline trimming cut 5 bases from V and 3 bases from J; bases unmatched to any gene: 3. The CDR3 has 14 residues. This CDR3 is CATSGLADYNEQFF. The CDR3 DNA follows: TGTGCCACCAGTGGGCTAGCGGACTACAATGAGCAGTTCTTC.

This rearrangement joins TRBV3-1 (or the pseudogene TRBV3-2) to TRBJ1-1, with D possibly matching TRBD1 (6 bases). The V gene's germline CDR1 is LGHDT and CDR2 YNNKEL (reference sequence). The length of the CDR3 is 15 residues. V gave up 3 bases and J gave up 6 bases, with 17 bases separating them. The CDR3 coding sequence is TGTGCCAGCAGCCAGGAACCACAGGGATGGGCTGAAGCTTTCTTT. Protein sequence: CASSQEPQGWAEAFF.

The chain is built from TRBV28 and TRBJ2-7; a possible D gene is TRBD1 (6 bases). Deletions cut 6 bases from V and 2 bases from J, with 11 bases between. Germline lookup yields CDR1 MDHEN and CDR2 SYDVKM. The CDR3 extends over 13 amino acids. The DNA of the CDR3 is TGTGCCAGCAGCCCCGACAGGACCTACGAGCAGTACTTC. It codes for CASSPDRTYEQYF.

A few counts support this clone. DNA for the CDR3: TGTGCCAGCAGCTCGTACTACCGACAGAACAATGAAAAACTGTTTTTT. The encoded protein is CASSSYYRQNNEKLFF. This rearrangement joins TRBV7-9 to TRBJ1-4, with D possibly matching TRBD1 (5 bases). This CDR3 region has 16 residues. The V and J ends lost 4 bases and 5 bases respectively, with 17 bases between them. Germline CDR1 SEHNR, CDR2 FQNEAQ (reference sequence).

V and J are TRBV7-9 and TRBJ1-5; D might be TRBD1 (6 bases). The CDR3 is made up of 14 amino acids. Looked up from germline, CDR1 is SEHNR and CDR2 is FQNEAQ (reference sequence). V dropped 5 bases and J dropped 3 bases, with 11 bases sitting between them. CDR3 nucleotides: TGTGCCAGCAGCCCCGGACAGCCCAATCAGCCCCAGCATTTT. Translation gives CASSPGQPNQPQHF.

This clone was counted only a few times. The same CDR3 also results from other DNA sequences found in this sample. The chain has TRBV2 and TRBJ1-2, with a weak D call TRBD1 (5 bases). CDR3 length equals 13 residues. CDR1 is SNHLY and CDR2 is FYNNEI in the germline V gene. Trimming took off 2 bases at V and 4 bases at J, with 8 bases between the two ends. This CDR3 reads CASSERQGYGYTF. The CDR3 nucleotides read TGTGCCAGCAGTGAACGTCAGGGCTATGGCTACACCTTC.

The rearrangement joins TRBV7-9 to TRBJ2-5; D perhaps matches TRBD1 (5 bases). This CDR3 is built from 15 residues. V gave up 7 bases and J gave up 5 bases, with 20 bases separating them. Per the germline V gene, CDR1 is SEHNR and CDR2 is FQNEAQ (reference sequence). The CDR3 bases are TGTGCCAGCACCCCCCCCGCAGGGCCAAGGGAGACCCAGTACTTC. This codes for CASTPPAGPRETQYF.

CDR3 sequence reads: CASSSPTDRGYNSPLHF. CDR3 bases: TGTGCCAGCAGTTCACCAACTGACAGGGGCTATAATTCACCCCTCCACTTT. The chain uses TRBV28 and TRBJ1-6; TRBD1 agrees at 8 bases. Per the germline V gene, CDR1 is MDHEN and CDR2 is SYDVKM. This CDR3 spans 17 amino acids. With V trimmed by 4 bases and J by 3 bases, 8 bases remained unmatched. Full variable domain (outside the CDR3, taken from reference TRBV28 and TRBJ1-6): DVKVTQSSRYLVKRTGEKVFLECVQDMDHENMFWYRQDPGLGLRLIYFSYDVKMKEKGDIPEGYSVSREKKERFSLILESASTNQTSMYLCASSSPTDRGYNSPLHFGNGTRLTVT.

The J gene is TRBJ1-1, the V gene TRBV5-1; D not resolved. This CDR3 has 15 residues. V lost 4 bases and J lost 1, with 14 bases in between. Germline V gene lookup returns CDR1 SGHRS and CDR2 YFSETQ. The DNA of the CDR3 is TGCGCCAGCAGCCCCATAGGCGGGAGGAACACTGAAGCTTTCTTT. Translating gives CASSPIGGRNTEAFF.

To note about this clone: One junction end does not reproduce the germline sequence, and a read error may be involved. The CDR3: CASSQETGTQPQHF. The CDR3 bases are TGTGCCAGCAGCCAAGAGACGGGGACTCAGCCACAGCATTTT. The chain combines TRBV3-1 (or the pseudogene TRBV3-2) with TRBJ1-5; TRBD1 might be the D (5 bases). The CDR3 is made up of 14 amino acids. Germline CDR1 and CDR2: LGHDT and YNNKEL (reference sequence).

V gene TRBV19 combines with J gene TRBJ1-2; possible D gene TRBD1, 6 bases. Germline CDR1 and CDR2: LNHDA and SQIVND (reference sequence). There are 13 residues in the CDR3. The ends were cut back, 3 bases at V and 8 bases at J, with 13 bases in the middle. This CDR3 is CASSINRERGYTF. Here the CDR3 DNA reads TGTGCCAGTAGTATTAACAGGGAGCGGGGCTACACCTTC.

The genes are TRBV24-1 and TRBJ2-1; the match to TRBD1 covers 10 bases. Germline V gene lookup returns CDR1 KGHDR and CDR2 SFDVKD. The CDR3 loop spans 17 amino acids. The V and J ends lost 4 bases and 4 bases, in that order; junction bases with no gene match: 9. The DNA of the CDR3 is TGTGCCACCAGTGACACGGGACAGGGGCGTCAATACAATGAGCAGTTCTTC. Amino acid sequence: CATSDTGQGRQYNEQFF.

This sequence joins TRBV28 and TRBJ2-1, with 8 nucleotides matching TRBD1. CDR1 and CDR2 from the germline V gene are MDHEN and SYDVKM. The V segment lost 6 bases and the J segment 5 bases; nucleotides outside the gene matches: 6. CDR3 length equals 14 residues. The CDR3 region has the DNA TGTGCCAGCAGAGCAGGGGGCGATCACAATGAGCAGTTCTTC. Translating it yields CASRAGGDHNEQFF.

The sample holds one count of this clone. V is TRBV4-1 and J is TRBJ2-3; D remains unclear. Trimming took 2 bases from V and 2 from J, leaving 5 bases between them. Germline assignment: CDR1 MGHRA and CDR2 YSYEKL. The CDR3 extends over 13 amino acids. The CDR3 DNA sequence: TGCGCCAGCAGCCAATTCTTCACAGATACGCAGTATTTT. Translating it yields CASSQFFTDTQYF.

This chain uses TRBV4-3 with TRBJ2-2; 9 bases line up with TRBD2. V lost 4 bases, J lost 6 bases, and 3 bases stayed unmatched. The CDR3 runs to 14 residues. The germline gives CDR1 LGHNA, CDR2 YSLEER. CDR3 amino acids: CASSPLAGSGELFF. The CDR3 DNA sequence: TGCGCCAGCAGCCCGCTAGCGGGGTCCGGGGAGCTGTTTTTT.

This chain joins TRBV14 and TRBJ2-7, with TRBD1 matching 11 bases. The germline V gene encodes CDR1 SGHDN and CDR2 FVKESK. With V trimmed by 2 bases and J by 6 bases, 6 bases remained unmatched. This CDR3 has 15 residues. DNA for the CDR3: TGTGCCAGCAGCCAACTATTGGGACAGGGGGGCGAGCAGTACTTC. Translated, it gives CASSQLLGQGGEQYF.